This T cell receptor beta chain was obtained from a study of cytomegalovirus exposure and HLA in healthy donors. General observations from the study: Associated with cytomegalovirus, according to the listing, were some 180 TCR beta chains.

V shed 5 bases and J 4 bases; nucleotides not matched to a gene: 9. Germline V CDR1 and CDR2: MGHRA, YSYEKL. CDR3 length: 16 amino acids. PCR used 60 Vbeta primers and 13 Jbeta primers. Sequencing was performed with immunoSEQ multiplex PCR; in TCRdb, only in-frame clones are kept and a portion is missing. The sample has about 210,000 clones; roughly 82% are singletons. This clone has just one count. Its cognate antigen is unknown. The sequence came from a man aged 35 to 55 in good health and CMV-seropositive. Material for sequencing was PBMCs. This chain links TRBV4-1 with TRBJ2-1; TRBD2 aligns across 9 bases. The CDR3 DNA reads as TGCGCCAGCAGCGCAACATTAGCGGGGGTATACAATGAGCAGTTCTTC. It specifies CASSATLAGVYNEQFF.